This TCR beta chain is drawn from a study of blood T cell repertoires in COVID-19. Study as a whole: Sites in the United States, Italy and Spain provided acute and convalescent COVID-19 samples.

V was clipped by 3 bases and J by 2 bases, with 5 bases between them. Germline loops: CDR1 LGHDT, CDR2 YNNKEL (reference sequence). CDR3 length equals 12 residues. Clones were read by immunoSEQ multiplex PCR, and TCRdb kept only the in-frame ones, dropping some. The profile shows around 260,000 clones, 75% to 95% of them singletons. V gene TRBV3-1 (or the pseudogene TRBV3-2) combines with J gene TRBJ2-7; D might be TRBD1 (5 bases). Sequencing was performed on PBMCs or T cells enriched from blood (not recorded which). This receptor was obtained from a woman aged 30 to 39 who had recovered from COVID-19. The DNA for the CDR3 is TGTGCCAGCAGCCAGACAGCCTACGAGCAGTACTTC. The encoded protein is CASSQTAYEQYF.